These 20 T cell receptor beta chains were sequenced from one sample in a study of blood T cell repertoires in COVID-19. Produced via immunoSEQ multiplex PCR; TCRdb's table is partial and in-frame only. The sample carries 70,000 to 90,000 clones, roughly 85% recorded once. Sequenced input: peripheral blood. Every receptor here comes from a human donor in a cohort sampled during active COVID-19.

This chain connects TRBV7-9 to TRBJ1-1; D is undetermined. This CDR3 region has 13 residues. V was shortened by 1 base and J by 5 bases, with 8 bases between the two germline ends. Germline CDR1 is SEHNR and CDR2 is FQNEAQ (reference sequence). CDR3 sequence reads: CASSLGTGTEAFF. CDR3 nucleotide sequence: TGTGCCAGCAGCTTAGGAACGGGGACTGAAGCTTTCTTT.

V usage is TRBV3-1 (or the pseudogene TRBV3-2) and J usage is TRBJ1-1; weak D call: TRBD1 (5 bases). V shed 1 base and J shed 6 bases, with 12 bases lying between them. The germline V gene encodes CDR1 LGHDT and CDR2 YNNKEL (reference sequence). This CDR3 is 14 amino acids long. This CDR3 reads CASSQGFRDAEAFF. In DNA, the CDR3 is TGTGCCAGCAGCCAAGGTTTCAGGGATGCTGAAGCTTTCTTT.

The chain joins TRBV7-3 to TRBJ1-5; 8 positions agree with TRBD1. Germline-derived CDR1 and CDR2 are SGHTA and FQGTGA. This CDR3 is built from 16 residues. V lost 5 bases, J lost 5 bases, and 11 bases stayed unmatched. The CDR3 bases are TGTGCCAGCAGCCCTCTATCAGGGGGCGAGGATCAGCCCCAGCATTTT. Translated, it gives CASSPLSGGEDQPQHF.

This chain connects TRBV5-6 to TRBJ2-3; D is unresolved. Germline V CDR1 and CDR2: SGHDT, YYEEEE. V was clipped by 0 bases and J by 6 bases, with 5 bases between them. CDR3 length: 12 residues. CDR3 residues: CASSLGLDTQYF. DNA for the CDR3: TGTGCCAGCAGCTTGGGGCTGGATACGCAGTATTTT.

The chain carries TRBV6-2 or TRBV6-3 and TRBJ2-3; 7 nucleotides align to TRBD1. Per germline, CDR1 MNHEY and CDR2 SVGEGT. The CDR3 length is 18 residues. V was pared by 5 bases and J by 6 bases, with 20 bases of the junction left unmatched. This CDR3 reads CASSAPGTALAARDTQYF. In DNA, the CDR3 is TGTGCCAGCAGTGCCCCCGGGACAGCTCTAGCTGCAAGGGATACGCAGTATTTT.

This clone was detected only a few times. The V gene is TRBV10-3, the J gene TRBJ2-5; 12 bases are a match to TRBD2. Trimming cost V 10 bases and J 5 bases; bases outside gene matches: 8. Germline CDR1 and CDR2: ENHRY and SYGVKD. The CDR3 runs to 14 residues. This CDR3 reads CATSTSGGRETQYF. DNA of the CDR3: TGTGCCACCTCGACTAGCGGGGGTCGGGAGACCCAGTACTTC.

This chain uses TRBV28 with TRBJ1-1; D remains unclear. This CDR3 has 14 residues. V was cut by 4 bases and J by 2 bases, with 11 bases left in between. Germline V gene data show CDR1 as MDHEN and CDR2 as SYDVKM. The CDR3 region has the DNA TGTGCCAGCAGTTACACCGGGATCAACACTGAAGCTTTCTTT. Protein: CASSYTGINTEAFF.

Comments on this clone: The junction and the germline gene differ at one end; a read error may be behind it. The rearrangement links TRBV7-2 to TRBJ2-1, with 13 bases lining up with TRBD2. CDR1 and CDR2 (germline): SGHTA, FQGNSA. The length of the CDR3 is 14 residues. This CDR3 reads CASSPRLAGGVGVF. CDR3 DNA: TGTGCCAGCAGCCCTAGACTAGCGGGAGGCGTGGGGGTCTTC.

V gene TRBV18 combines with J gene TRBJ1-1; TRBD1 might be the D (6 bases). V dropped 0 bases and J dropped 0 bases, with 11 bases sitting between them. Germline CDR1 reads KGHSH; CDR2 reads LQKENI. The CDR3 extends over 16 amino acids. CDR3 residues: CASSPPEQGMNTEAFF. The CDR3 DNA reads TGTGCCAGCTCACCACCGGAACAGGGAATGAACACTGAAGCTTTCTTT.

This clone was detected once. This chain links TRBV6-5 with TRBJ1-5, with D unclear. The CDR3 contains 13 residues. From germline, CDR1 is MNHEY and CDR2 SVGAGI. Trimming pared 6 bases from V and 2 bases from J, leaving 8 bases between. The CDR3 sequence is CASSRGGNQPQHF. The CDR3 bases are TGTGCCAGCAGCCGGGGTGGCAATCAGCCCCAGCATTTT.

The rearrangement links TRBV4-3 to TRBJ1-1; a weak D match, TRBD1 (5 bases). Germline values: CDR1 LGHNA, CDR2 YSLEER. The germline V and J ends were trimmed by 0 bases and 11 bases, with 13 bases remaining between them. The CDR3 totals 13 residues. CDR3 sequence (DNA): TGCGCCAGCAGCCAAGATCAGTCAAAGGGGGCTTTCTTT. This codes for CASSQDQSKGAFF.

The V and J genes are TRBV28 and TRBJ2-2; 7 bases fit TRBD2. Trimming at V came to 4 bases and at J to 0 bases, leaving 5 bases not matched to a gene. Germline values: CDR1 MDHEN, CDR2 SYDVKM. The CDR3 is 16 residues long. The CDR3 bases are TGTGCCAGCAGTTCTTCTAGCGGAGCGAACACCGGGGAGCTGTTTTTT. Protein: CASSSSSGANTGELFF. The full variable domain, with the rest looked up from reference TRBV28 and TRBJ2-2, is DVKVTQSSRYLVKRTGEKVFLECVQDMDHENMFWYRQDPGLGLRLIYFSYDVKMKEKGDIPEGYSVSREKKERFSLILESASTNQTSMYLCASSSSSGANTGELFFGEGSRLTVL.

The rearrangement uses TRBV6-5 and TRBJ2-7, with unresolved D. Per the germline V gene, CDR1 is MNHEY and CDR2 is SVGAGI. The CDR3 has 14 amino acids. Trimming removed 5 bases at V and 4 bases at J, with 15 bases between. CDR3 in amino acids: CASSRLGRQYEQYF. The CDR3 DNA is TGTGCCAGCAGTCGGTTGGGCAGGCAGTACGAGCAGTACTTC.

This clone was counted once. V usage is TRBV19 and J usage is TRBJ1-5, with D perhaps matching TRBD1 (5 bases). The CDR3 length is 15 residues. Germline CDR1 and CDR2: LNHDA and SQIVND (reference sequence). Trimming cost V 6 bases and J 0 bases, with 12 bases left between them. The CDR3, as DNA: TGTGCCAGTAGAGGGGTCCTAAATAGCAATCAGCCCCAGCATTTT. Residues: CASRGVLNSNQPQHF.

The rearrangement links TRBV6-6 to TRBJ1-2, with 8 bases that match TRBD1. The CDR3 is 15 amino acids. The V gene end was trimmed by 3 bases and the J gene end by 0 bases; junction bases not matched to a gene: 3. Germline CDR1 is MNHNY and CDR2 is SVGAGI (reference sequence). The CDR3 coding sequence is TGTGCCAGCAGTTATCTACAGGGGGCTAACTATGGCTACACCTTC. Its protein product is CASSYLQGANYGYTF.

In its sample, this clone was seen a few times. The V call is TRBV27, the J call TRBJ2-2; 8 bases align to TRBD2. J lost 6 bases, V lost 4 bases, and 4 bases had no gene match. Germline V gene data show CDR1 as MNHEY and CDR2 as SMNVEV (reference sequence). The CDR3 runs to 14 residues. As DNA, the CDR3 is TGTGCCAGCAGTTCAATAGCGGGACCCGGGGAGCTGTTTTTT. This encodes CASSSIAGPGELFF.

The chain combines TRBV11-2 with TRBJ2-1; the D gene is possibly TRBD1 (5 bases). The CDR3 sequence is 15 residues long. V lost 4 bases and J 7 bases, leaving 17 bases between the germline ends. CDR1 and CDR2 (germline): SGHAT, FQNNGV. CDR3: CASSSRTQGRNEQFF. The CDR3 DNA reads TGTGCCAGCAGCTCCAGGACCCAGGGAAGGAATGAGCAGTTCTTC.

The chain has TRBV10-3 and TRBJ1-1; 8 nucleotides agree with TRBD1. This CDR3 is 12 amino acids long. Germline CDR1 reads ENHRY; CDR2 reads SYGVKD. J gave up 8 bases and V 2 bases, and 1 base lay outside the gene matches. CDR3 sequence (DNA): TGTGCCATCAGTGAGGGACAGGGCGAAGCTTTCTTT. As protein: CAISEGQGEAFF.

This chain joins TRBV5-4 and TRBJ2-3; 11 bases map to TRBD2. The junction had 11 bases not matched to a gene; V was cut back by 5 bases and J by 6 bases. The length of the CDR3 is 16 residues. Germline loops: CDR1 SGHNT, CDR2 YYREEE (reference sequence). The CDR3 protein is CASSLTLLAGADTQYF. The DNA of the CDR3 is TGTGCCAGCAGTCTGACACTACTAGCGGGGGCTGATACGCAGTATTTT.

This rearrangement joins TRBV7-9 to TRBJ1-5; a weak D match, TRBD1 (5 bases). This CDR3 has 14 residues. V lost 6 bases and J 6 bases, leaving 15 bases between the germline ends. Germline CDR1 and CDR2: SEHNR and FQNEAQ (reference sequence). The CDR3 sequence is CASSPAGVSQPQHF. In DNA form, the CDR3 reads TGTGCCAGCAGTCCAGCGGGGGTTTCTCAGCCCCAGCATTTT.